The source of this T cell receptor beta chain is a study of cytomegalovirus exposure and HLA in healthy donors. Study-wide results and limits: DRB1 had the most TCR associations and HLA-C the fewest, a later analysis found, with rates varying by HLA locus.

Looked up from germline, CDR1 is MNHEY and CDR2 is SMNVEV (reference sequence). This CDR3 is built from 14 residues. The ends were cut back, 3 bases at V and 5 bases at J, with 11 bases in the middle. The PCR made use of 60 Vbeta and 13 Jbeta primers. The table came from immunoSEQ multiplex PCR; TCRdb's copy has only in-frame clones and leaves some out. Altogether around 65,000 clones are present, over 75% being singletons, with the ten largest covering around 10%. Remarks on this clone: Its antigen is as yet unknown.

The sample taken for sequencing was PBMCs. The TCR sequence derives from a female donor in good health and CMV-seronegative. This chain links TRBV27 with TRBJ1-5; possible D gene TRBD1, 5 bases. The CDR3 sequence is CASSFYQGDQPQHF. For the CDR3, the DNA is TGTGCCAGCAGTTTTTATCAGGGTGATCAGCCCCAGCATTTT.